These T cell receptor beta chains were read from a single sample in a study of cytomegalovirus exposure and HLA in healthy donors. Sequencing was performed with immunoSEQ multiplex PCR; in TCRdb, only in-frame clones are kept and a portion is missing. The sample has roughly 180,000 clones; around three quarters are singletons. Source material: PBMCs. The receptors stem from a young woman in good health and CMV-seronegative. Each CDR3 is given without its conserved first and last residue. The D gene is left open where the match is weak.

.	TRBV10-3	TRBJ2-6	AISESNPGANVLT
TRBD1	TRBV7-2	TRBJ1-2	ASSPEGQGSGYT
TRBD1	TRBV13	TRBJ2-7	ASSSTDRAPYEQY
.	TRBV7-2	TRBJ2-7	ASSLALGGYEQY
TRBD2	TRBV15	TRBJ2-1	ATSRGGLADSSGF
TRBD2	TRBV5-1	TRBJ2-2	ASSLLAGMNTGELF
.	TRBV10-3	TRBJ1-1	AIRETLNTEAF
TRBD2	TRBV4-1	TRBJ2-3	ASSQALRGTYTDTQY
.	TRBV19	TRBJ2-1	ASSGNWGDNEQF
.	TRBV7-7	TRBJ2-1	ASSPGPDRLSYNEQF
TRBD2	TRBV7-9	TRBJ2-1	ASSPRGSGGASEQF
TRBD2	TRBV11-2	TRBJ2-1	ASSPSSGAGNEQF
.	TRBV14	TRBJ2-3	ASSPQGRAGERADTQY
.	TRBV9	TRBJ1-2	ASSVGDYGYT
TRBD1	TRBV5-1	TRBJ1-1	ASSWGGQGRRTEAF
.	TRBV7-9	TRBJ1-2	ASSLVLGGNTNYGYT
.	TRBV7-5	TRBJ2-1	ARSLPTVGPQSYNEQF
TRBD1	TRBV5-1	TRBJ2-1	ASSPGQVNYNEQF
TRBD1	TRBV16	TRBJ2-1	ASSEKDRNNEQF
TRBD1	TRBV27	TRBJ1-1	ASSFLGQGKTEAF
TRBD1	TRBV9	TRBJ2-7	ASSTRGTGLIYEQY
.	TRBV10-1	TRBJ2-7	ASSESGVSYEQY
TRBD1	TRBV5-5	TRBJ1-6	ASSATHTGDSPLH
TRBD1	TRBV10-1	TRBJ1-1	ASSGGQGLEAF
.	TRBV30	TRBJ1-3	AWSATSGNTIY
.	TRBV6-1	TRBJ1-1	ASSDVGVGVAF
.	TRBV6-7	TRBJ2-7	ASSPRDRPTGSYEQY
TRBD2	TRBV27	TRBJ2-3	ASSWGLAGGSRDTQY
TRBD1	TRBV7-9	TRBJ1-6	ASSLGQGDSPLH
TRBD1	TRBV4-2	TRBJ1-2	ASSQPDRGYGYT
TRBD2	TRBV6-1	TRBJ2-7	ASSGGTSGGWPGEQY
.	TRBV28	TRBJ1-5	ASSRTVSNQPQH
TRBD1	TRBV19	TRBJ1-2	ASSEGALYGYT
TRBD1	TRBV9	TRBJ2-1	ASSVATGGYEQF
.	TRBV5-1	TRBJ1-2	ASKVLSQGSYGYT
.	TRBV4-1	TRBJ2-2	ASSRTGELF
.	TRBV19	TRBJ1-2	ASKAAPGYGYT
.	TRBV19	TRBJ2-5	ASSIDPYQETQY
.	TRBV2	TRBJ1-1	ASSDGRKRGNTEAF
.	TRBV7-2	TRBJ1-3	ASSLGLSGNTIY
.	TRBV5-1	TRBJ2-2	ASSRGIDTGELF
.	TRBV11-2	TRBJ2-2	ASSSFVPGTGELF
.	TRBV6-4	TRBJ1-2	ASSDSGRPQGYGYT
.	TRBV23-1	TRBJ1-5	ASPPTHQPQH
.	TRBV27	TRBJ2-7	ASSALSAGSSYEQY
.	TRBV5-1	TRBJ1-6	ASSGGQQGEGNSPLH
TRBD1	TRBV29-1	TRBJ1-5	SVLTGVFNQPQH
TRBD1	TRBV6-5	TRBJ2-7	ASGPGTGGFYEQY
.	TRBV5-6	TRBJ1-1	ASSLQFTEAF
TRBD2	TRBV6-6	TRBJ2-7	ASSLRHWGGTYEQY
.	TRBV10-3	TRBJ2-2	AIRETDTGELF
.	TRBV6-1	TRBJ1-6	ASSEALQNNSPLH
.	TRBV7-9	TRBJ1-6	ASSLVGQGHSPLH
TRBD2	TRBV15	TRBJ2-3	ATSRGGKTFSTDTQY
.	TRBV30	TRBJ1-5	AWSLGAVGQPQH
.	TRBV15	TRBJ1-5	ATSSSRAGQSAQH
TRBD2	TRBV9	TRBJ2-1	ASSVGSSGGYNEQF
.	TRBV9	TRBJ2-7	ASSVGGGTLHEQY
TRBD1	TRBV4-1	TRBJ1-4	ASWSGTVPEKLF